These 22 T cell receptor beta chains were sequenced from one sample in a study of STAT5B mutations in CD4+ large granular lymphocyte leukemia. The protocol was immunoSEQ multiplex PCR, while the TCRdb copy is restricted to in-frame clones and leaves out a portion. The sample yields tens of thousands of clones, approximately 86% seen once. Sequencing used CD4+ T cells from blood buffy coats. These receptors originate from a human donor in good health.

This chain links TRBV28 with TRBJ1-2; a weak D match, TRBD1 (6 bases). This CDR3 contains 13 residues. Trimming took off 5 bases at V and 4 bases at J, with 11 bases between the two ends. Germline V lookup: CDR1 MDHEN, CDR2 SYDVKM. The CDR3 nucleotides are TGTGCCAGCAGTGGACAGTACGGCTATGGCTACACCTTC. Translation: CASSGQYGYGYTF.

V gene TRBV5-8 combines with J gene TRBJ2-5; 14 bases align to TRBD2. Looked up from germline, CDR1 is SGHTS and CDR2 is YDEGEE. There are 17 residues in the CDR3. The trim removed 4 bases at V and 5 bases at J, leaving 10 bases unmatched. This CDR3 reads CASSRGLAGGSRETQYF. For the CDR3, the DNA is TGTGCCAGCAGCCGCGGACTAGCGGGAGGTTCGCGGGAGACCCAGTACTTC.

This sequence joins TRBV2 and TRBJ1-1; no firm D call. CDR3 length: 12 residues. Deletions cut 1 base from V and 1 base from J, with 1 base between. Germline CDR1 SNHLY, CDR2 FYNNEI. This chain's CDR3 is CASSEGNTEAFF. DNA for the CDR3: TGTGCCAGCAGTGAAGGGAACACTGAAGCTTTCTTT.

This clone came up once. The chain joins TRBV11-2 to TRBJ2-5, with unresolved D. CDR3 length: 12 residues. The V gene lost 5 bases and the J gene lost 4 bases, with 8 bases spanning the gap. CDR1 is SGHAT and CDR2 is FQNNGV in the germline V gene. The CDR3: CASSGRLETQYF. DNA of the CDR3: TGTGCCAGCAGCGGGCGGTTAGAGACCCAGTACTTC. The complete variable domain, with remaining parts taken from reference TRBV11-2 and TRBJ2-5, reads EAGVAQSPRYKIIEKRQSVAFWCNPISGHATLYWYQQILGQGPKLLIQFQNNGVVDDSQLPKDRFSAERLKGVDSTLKIQPAKLEDSAVYLCASSGRLETQYFGPGTRLLVL.

The V gene is TRBV11-1, the J gene TRBJ2-5, with 10 bases fitting TRBD1. The J call may be in error: the DNA end matches TRBJ2-7 better. This CDR3 region has 14 residues. CDR1 and CDR2 from the germline V gene are SGHAT and FQDESV (reference sequence). The DNA for the CDR3 is TGTGCCAGCAGCCGGACAGGGGGTCACTACGAGCAGTACTTC. Translation: CASSRTGGHYEQYF.

The CDR3 DNA is TGTGCCAGCAGGGGACTAGCGGGAGATCGTGATACGCAGTATTTT. This codes for CASRGLAGDRDTQYF. The gene calls are TRBV28 and TRBJ2-3; TRBD2 matches at 14 bases. Germline V CDR1 and CDR2: MDHEN, SYDVKM. There are 15 residues in the CDR3. The trim removed 6 bases at V and 6 bases at J, leaving 5 bases unmatched.

This clone was seen a handful of times. The chain recombines TRBV7-9 with TRBJ1-2, with a weak D call TRBD1 (6 bases). The V gene's germline CDR1 is SEHNR and CDR2 FQNEAQ (reference sequence). The CDR3 loop spans 14 amino acids. Trimming stripped 1 base from V and 8 bases from J, with 14 bases between. CDR3 amino acids: CASSLVVSGGGYTF. The CDR3 DNA reads TGTGCCAGCAGCTTAGTTGTATCGGGGGGCGGCTACACCTTC.

The genes are TRBV11-2 and TRBJ2-1; a weak D match, TRBD1 (5 bases). CDR3 length equals 17 residues. CDR1 and CDR2 from the germline V gene are SGHAT and FQNNGV. Trimming took 1 base from V and 6 from J, leaving 19 bases between them. The CDR3 DNA follows: TGTGCCAGCAGCTTAGTCCTAAGTCAAATAAGGGGCAATGAGCAGTTCTTC. This gives the protein CASSLVLSQIRGNEQFF.

This clone was picked up one time. V and J are TRBV6-1 and TRBJ2-2, with 8 bases that match TRBD2. The V and J ends lost 6 bases and 1 base, in that order; junction bases with no gene match: 4. CDR3 length equals 15 residues. Germline loops: CDR1 MNHNS, CDR2 SASEGT. The CDR3 DNA is TGTGCCAGCAGCATAGCGGGACTGAACACCGGGGAGCTGTTTTTT. Its translation: CASSIAGLNTGELFF.

The chain uses TRBV7-2 and TRBJ1-5, with D possibly TRBD1 on 5 matching bases. V was shortened by 5 bases and J by 4 bases, with 15 bases between the two germline ends. The CDR3 totals 15 residues. The V gene's germline CDR1 is SGHTA and CDR2 FQGNSA. The CDR3 is CASSHAGQVNQPQHF. CDR3 sequence (DNA): TGTGCCAGCAGCCACGCTGGACAAGTAAATCAGCCCCAGCATTTT.

The V and J genes are TRBV10-1 and TRBJ2-7, with TRBD2 as a possible D gene (5 bases). Germline CDR1 is WNHNN and CDR2 is SYGVQD (reference sequence). Trimming removed 6 bases from V and 4 bases from J, with 10 bases in between. The CDR3 covers 12 residues. The CDR3 coding sequence is TGCGCCAGCAGCGAGGACTTGTACGAGCAGTACTTC. Encoded protein: CASSEDLYEQYF.

The V and J genes are TRBV11-2 and TRBJ2-5; no definite D call. The V gene lost 3 bases and the J gene lost 6 bases, with 11 bases spanning the gap. The germline V gene has CDR1 SGHAT and CDR2 FQNNGV. This CDR3 contains 13 residues. Written as DNA, the CDR3 is TGTGCCAGCAGCTTCACTGGCCCCCAGACCCAGTACTTC. Residues: CASSFTGPQTQYF.

The V call is TRBV9, the J call TRBJ2-7; the D is unclear. Trimming stripped 0 bases from V and 3 bases from J, with 16 bases between. Germline CDR1 and CDR2: SGDLS and YYNGEE. This CDR3 contains 16 residues. The CDR3, as DNA: TGTGCCAGCAGCGTAGCTGGGCAGGCCGTGGGCTACGAGCAGTACTTC. This sequence encodes CASSVAGQAVGYEQYF.

The chain employs TRBV5-4 and TRBJ2-3; D call uncertain. Germline loops: CDR1 SGHNT, CDR2 YYREEE (reference sequence). The CDR3 is 13 residues long. Trimming shortened V by 0 bases and J by 2 bases, and 4 bases separated the two germline ends. The CDR3 coding sequence is TGTGCCAGCAGCTTGGAGTACACAGATACGCAGTATTTT. It codes for CASSLEYTDTQYF.

The chain recombines TRBV6-1 with TRBJ1-5, with D uncertain. The CDR3 length is 13 residues. Looked up from germline, CDR1 is MNHNS and CDR2 is SASEGT. V was clipped by 6 bases and J by 0 bases, with 6 bases between them. CDR3 in amino acids: CASRGYSNQPQHF. As DNA, the CDR3 is TGTGCCAGCAGAGGTTATAGCAATCAGCCCCAGCATTTT.

The chain combines TRBV28 with TRBJ2-4, with 16 bases identical to TRBD2. Germline V gene sequence: CDR1 MDHEN, CDR2 SYDVKM. The V and J ends lost 5 bases and 7 bases, in that order; junction bases with no gene match: 8. This CDR3 spans 17 amino acids. The CDR3 here is CASSKGTSGRALNIQYF. The CDR3 region has the DNA TGTGCCAGCAGTAAAGGGACTAGCGGGAGGGCCTTGAACATTCAGTACTTC.

The V call is TRBV20-1, the J call TRBJ1-1; D remains ambiguous. Germline V lookup: CDR1 DFQATT, CDR2 SNEGSKA (reference sequence). The CDR3 is made up of 11 amino acids. The ends were cut back, 3 bases at V and 1 base at J, with 3 bases in the middle. The CDR3 spells CSASPNTEAFF. The CDR3 DNA is TGCAGTGCTAGCCCGAACACTGAAGCTTTCTTT.

The sample holds one count of this clone. The rearrangement uses TRBV30 and TRBJ1-1, with D possibly TRBD1 on 6 matching bases. The CDR3 extends over 14 amino acids. Germline V gene lookup returns CDR1 GTSNPN and CDR2 SVGIG (reference sequence). Trimming removed 0 bases at V and 9 bases at J, with 17 bases between. The chain's CDR3 is CAWSVKDWTEKAFF. The CDR3 nucleotides are TGTGCCTGGAGTGTTAAGGATTGGACAGAGAAAGCTTTCTTT.

The chain couples TRBV9 to TRBJ2-2; no firm D call. The germline V and J ends were trimmed by 2 bases and 7 bases, with 6 bases remaining between them. The CDR3 has 12 amino acids. Germline V gene sequence: CDR1 SGDLS, CDR2 YYNGEE. The CDR3 bases are TGTGCCAGCAGCGTGAGACACGGGGAGCTGTTTTTT. Translated, it gives CASSVRHGELFF. Full variable domain (remainder filled in from reference TRBV9 and TRBJ2-2): DSGVTQTPKHLITATGQRVTLRCSPRSGDLSVYWYQQSLDQGLQFLIQYYNGEERAKGNILERFSAQQFPDLHSELNLSSLELGDSALYFCASSVRHGELFFGEGSRLTVL.

The chain joins TRBV28 to TRBJ1-5; no firm D call. The CDR3 contains 16 residues. Trimming shortened V by 6 bases and J by 7 bases, and 22 bases separated the two germline ends. CDR1 and CDR2 from the germline V gene are MDHEN and SYDVKM. CDR3 nucleotide sequence: TGTGCCAGCAGCCTCTCGTCATCGGTACCCAGACAGCCCCAGCATTTT. Translation gives CASSLSSSVPRQPQHF. Supplemented by reference TRBV28 and TRBJ1-5, the full variable domain reads DVKVTQSSRYLVKRTGEKVFLECVQDMDHENMFWYRQDPGLGLRLIYFSYDVKMKEKGDIPEGYSVSREKKERFSLILESASTNQTSMYLCASSLSSSVPRQPQHFGDGTRLSIL.

The genes are TRBV7-2 and TRBJ2-1; D ambiguous. The ends were cut back, 0 bases at V and 11 bases at J, with 5 bases in the middle. The CDR3 is 11 amino acids. The V gene's germline CDR1 is SGHTA and CDR2 FQGNSA. The CDR3 loop reads CASSLATKQFF. As DNA, the CDR3 is TGTGCCAGCAGCTTAGCGACAAAGCAGTTCTTC.

This sequence joins TRBV28 and TRBJ1-4, with TRBD1 matching over 8 bases. V gave up 2 bases and J gave up 7 bases; unmatched junction bases: 3. The germline gives CDR1 MDHEN, CDR2 SYDVKM. This CDR3 contains 14 residues. The CDR3 DNA is TGTGCCAGCAGTTTAGCAGGGGGCATTGAAAAACTGTTTTTT. As protein: CASSLAGGIEKLFF.